The entry that follows covers one TCR beta chain sequence. Its antigen is as yet unknown. This specimen comes from a study of cytomegalovirus exposure and HLA in healthy donors. Study-level results: Several of the most significant clusters appeared, in a later analysis, to be linked to common viral pathogens. Sequencing probably produced one cluster of sequence variants that were highly shared. Further analysis, carried out later, found HLA-associated TCR beta chains more clonally expanded than equally common other chains.

The CDR3 runs 18 residues. V trimming: 0 bases; J trimming: 2 bases; junction bases outside the gene matches: 12. Per the germline V gene, CDR1 is SNHLY and CDR2 is FYNNEI. Primers included in the PCR were 60 Vbeta and 13 Jbeta primers. Clones were read by immunoSEQ multiplex PCR, and TCRdb kept only the in-frame ones, dropping some. The listing records approximately 37,000 clones. Healthy bone marrow donors made up the donor group. Sample: PBMCs. The sequence was collected from a human donor in good health. V and J are TRBV2 and TRBJ2-5; TRBD2 matches at 7 bases. DNA of the CDR3: TGTGCCAGCAGTGAAGCGCCTCGCGGGAGCGGGGAGCAAGAGACCCAGTACTTC. Translated, it gives CASSEAPRGSGEQETQYF. Filled out from reference TRBV2 and TRBJ2-5, the complete variable domain reads EPEVTQTPSHQVTQMGQEVILRCVPISNHLYFYWYRQILGQKVEFLVSFYNNEISEKSEIFDDQFSVERPDGSNFTLKIRSTKLEDSAMYFCASSEAPRGSGEQETQYFGPGTRLLVL.